Listed below are T cell receptor beta chains from one sample, sequenced in a study of lymphopenia after photon versus proton radiotherapy. Some clones are missing from TCRdb's copy, which holds only in-frame ones; the method was immunoSEQ multiplex PCR. In the table there are over 25,000 clones, about 88% of which are singletons. The sample here was peripheral blood, taken from a patient treated with photon-based radiotherapy. The receptors come from a woman between 45 and 60 years old with cholangiocarcinoma. Both conserved end residues are part of each CDR3. Fields, in order: D gene, J gene, V gene, CDR3 protein, CDR3 DNA. D genes are given only for firm matches.

>NA|TRBJ2-5|TRBV2
CASSEWETQYF
TGTGCCAGCAGTGAATGGGAGACCCAGTACTTC
>TRBD1|TRBJ1-1|TRBV19
CASRRDRGEVNTEAFF
TGTGCCAGTAGAAGGGACAGGGGAGAGGTGAACACTGAAGCTTTCTTT
>TRBD1|TRBJ1-1|TRBV6-7
CASSLRQGLIGGNTEAFF
TGTGCCAGCAGTCTTCGACAGGGGTTGATCGGAGGGAACACTGAAGCTTTCTTT
>TRBD1|TRBJ2-3|TRBV4-3
CASSPWGRDRVGNTQYF
TGCGCCAGCAGCCCCTGGGGAAGAGACAGGGTAGGGAATACGCAGTATTTT
>NA|TRBJ1-3|TRBV19
CASSSLGGNTIYF
TGTGCCAGTAGTTCTCTGGGTGGAAACACCATATATTTT
>NA|TRBJ1-1|TRBV7-2
CASSGNNRAGSEAFF
TGTGCCAGCAGCGGGAATAACAGGGCAGGGTCTGAAGCTTTCTTT
>TRBD1|TRBJ1-1|TRBV9
CASSLGTGMNTEAFF
TGTGCCAGCAGCTTAGGGACAGGGATGAACACTGAAGCTTTCTTT
>NA|TRBJ1-1|TRBV9
CASSVAAVPNTEAFF
TGTGCCAGCAGCGTAGCCGCAGTACCGAACACTGAAGCTTTCTTT
>TRBD2|TRBJ2-1|TRBV19
CASSMGGGGADEQFF
TGTGCCAGTAGCATGGGTGGCGGGGGGGCCGATGAGCAGTTCTTC
>NA|TRBJ1-2|TRBV4-2
CASSQEPSDLANYGYTF
TGTGCCAGCAGCCAAGAACCCTCCGACCTCGCGAACTATGGCTACACCTTC
>TRBD2|TRBJ2-1|TRBV12-5
CASGSLAGGANEQFF
TGTGCTAGTGGTTCCCTAGCGGGGGGTGCGAATGAGCAGTTCTTC